The 7 T cell receptor beta chains presented below share a single source sample, sequenced in a study of response to subunit inactivated influenza vaccine. Each CDR3 protein is one row after TCRdb ran MiXCR on the RT-PCR reads. The table shows around 710,000 distinct CDR3 sequences, with roughly 13% occurring only once. Sequencing was performed on PBMCs from blood, taken around 15 days before vaccination. The receptors here all came from a middle-aged man who received an inactivated influenza vaccine.

V gene TRBV20-1 combines with J gene TRBJ1-6; 7 nucleotides line up with TRBD1. Germline CDR1 is DFQATT and CDR2 is SNEGSKA (reference sequence). The CDR3 is 16 residues long. V lost 5 bases, J lost 4 bases, and 11 bases stayed unmatched. CDR3: CSAQTLRDSYNSPLHF. CDR3 nucleotides: TGCAGTGCTCAAACCCTACGGGACAGTTATAATTCACCCCTCCACTTT.

This clonotype has just a few counts. This chain uses TRBV7-9 with TRBJ2-7; TRBD1 agrees at 8 bases. The CDR3 consists of 17 residues. Per the germline V gene, CDR1 is SEHNR and CDR2 is FQNEAQ (reference sequence). V shed 3 bases, J shed 1 base, and the junction held 11 bases outside the gene matches. Written as DNA, the CDR3 is TGTGCCAGCAGCTTGTTTATGGGGGACAGGCCGTCCTACGAGCAGTACTTC. This translates into CASSLFMGDRPSYEQYF.

The chain is built from TRBV29-1 and TRBJ2-7, with TRBD2 as a possible D gene (5 bases). Trimming took 4 bases from V and 0 from J, leaving 7 bases between them. CDR3 length: 12 amino acids. CDR1 SQVTM and CDR2 ANQGSEA come from the germline V gene. As DNA, the CDR3 is TGCAGCGTTGTACGGGACTCCTACGAGCAGTACTTC. This sequence encodes CSVVRDSYEQYF.

The chain combines TRBV29-1 with TRBJ2-7, with a weak D call TRBD1 (6 bases). CDR3 length: 14 amino acids. Trimming removed 4 bases at V and 1 base at J, with 14 bases between. Germline values: CDR1 SQVTM, CDR2 ANQGSEA. The CDR3 sequence is CSVVGGGSSYEQYF. CDR3 sequence (DNA): TGCAGCGTTGTTGGTGGGGGCAGTTCCTACGAGCAGTACTTC.

This chain's CDR3 is CASSPGHGLRPGELFF. As DNA, the CDR3 is TGTGCCAGCTCACCAGGACACGGCCTGCGACCCGGGGAGCTGTTTTTT. The chain joins TRBV18 to TRBJ2-2, with D maybe TRBD1 (5 bases). Deletions cut 2 bases from V and 6 bases from J, with 16 bases between. From germline, CDR1 is KGHSH and CDR2 LQKENI. The CDR3 runs to 16 residues.

V is TRBV5-1 and J is TRBJ2-7, with D perhaps matching TRBD1 or TRBD2 (5 bases each). The CDR3 totals 14 residues. CDR1 and CDR2 from the germline V gene are SGHRS and YFSETQ. The V and J ends lost 7 bases and 1 base respectively, with 15 bases between them. CDR3 sequence (DNA): TGCGCCAGCCGCGGTGAGGGGTTGTCCTACGAGCAGTACTTC. Translated: CASRGEGLSYEQYF. Drawing the rest from reference TRBV5-1 and TRBJ2-7, the complete variable domain is KAGVTQTPRYLIKTRGQQVTLSCSPISGHRSVSWYQQTPGQGLQFLFEYFSETQRNKGNFPGRFSGRQFSNSRSEMNVSTLELGDSALYLCASRGEGLSYEQYFGPGTRLTVT.

This clonotype occurred a few times. The gene calls are TRBV20-1 and TRBJ1-1; 7 nucleotides line up with TRBD1. The V and J ends lost 0 bases and 4 bases, in that order; junction bases with no gene match: 5. This CDR3 has 14 residues. CDR1 is DFQATT and CDR2 is SNEGSKA in the germline V gene (reference sequence). CDR3 sequence (DNA): TGCAGTGCTAGAGATCAGGGGGGGAGCACTGAAGCTTTCTTT. The encoded protein is CSARDQGGSTEAFF.